This T cell receptor (beta chain) was found in a study of T cell repertoires in cytomegalovirus infection. Each CDR3 protein is one row after TCRdb ran MiXCR on the reads. The sample carries 200,000 to 250,000 distinct CDR3 sequences, 35% to 40% recorded once. Germline values: CDR1 MGHRA, CDR2 YSYEKL. This CDR3 is built from 13 residues. Trimming took 1 base from V and 5 from J, leaving 7 bases between them. The table lists this clonotype with a few counts. The target antigen is unknown. The chain uses TRBV4-1 and TRBJ2-3; no clear D gene. The TCR originated in a human donor in good health (CMV status not recorded). Some clones in this sample may be carry-over from other donors' samples. The input for sequencing was CD8+ T cells from cultured PBMCs, taken from culture after CMV antigen stimulation. The CDR3 nucleotides read TGCGCCAGCAGCCAAGTGGCTTTAGATACGCAGTATTTT. Its protein product is CASSQVALDTQYF.